This TCR beta chain was captured in a study of early T cells in non-severe SARS-CoV-2 infection. Study at large: Unsorted whole-blood RNA was sequenced in bulk, leaving chains unpaired.

Tagging with unique molecular identifiers was applied to individual cDNA molecules. A single record per CDR3 protein comes from TCRdb applying MiXCR to the 5' RACE reads. The data hold 50,000 to 60,000 distinct CDR3 sequences, with about 5.9% observed a single time. Findings and caveats of the study: Comparison of clonotypes with VDJdb favored anti-spike CD8 responses while missing private and CD4 specificities.

This clonotype showed up many times. Its antigen remains unknown. Sequenced: whole blood. This clonotype originated in an adult who was a healthcare worker with PCR-confirmed SARS-CoV-2 infection or an uninfected control (not recorded which).

CDR3 sequence (DNA): TGCAGTGCTCACCTAGCGGAGTCCTACAATGAGCAGTTCTTC. This sequence encodes CSAHLAESYNEQFF. The V call is TRBV20-1, the J call TRBJ2-1, with 7 bases matching TRBD2. The germline CDR1 and CDR2 sequences are DFQATT and SNEGSKA (reference sequence). V lost 5 bases and J lost 1; bases outside the gene matches: 5. The CDR3 consists of 14 residues.